A selection of T cell receptor beta chains follows, all from one sample in a study of beta chain features in type 1 diabetes. Clones were sequenced by immunoSEQ multiplex PCR, and TCRdb holds only the in-frame ones, with some missing. The data contain around 20,000 clones, approximately 69% of them singletons. The material sequenced was Tregs from blood. The receptor source for this set is a man between 18 and 29 years old with type 1 diabetes. CDR3s include the opening cysteine and the closing phenylalanine or tryptophan. The order of the fields is V gene, CDR3 length, CDR3 protein.

V: TRBV11-2; length: 11; CDR3: CASSRQAEQYF
V: TRBV11-2; length: 15; CDR3: CASSLRQGLNTEAFF
V: TRBV6-6; length: 13; CDR3: CASRLGRGTEAFF
V: TRBV29-1; length: 13; CDR3: CSAVGQGISEQFF
V: TRBV5-4; length: 17; CDR3: CASSPRAGGPGTGELFF
V: TRBV7-2; length: 16; CDR3: CASGIWTSGGTDTQYF
V: TRBV7-2; length: 16; CDR3: CASSPGGAVSKGTQYF
V: TRBV5-1; length: 16; CDR3: CASSAHEGEIYNEQFF
V: TRBV29-1; length: 14; CDR3: CSVTGETSSYEQYF
V: TRBV7-2; length: 15; CDR3: CASRPSRGYTGELFF
V: TRBV4-1; length: 14; CDR3: CASSRLAGYNEQFF
V: TRBV7-2; length: 13; CDR3: CASSLRVRDEQYF
V: TRBV7-6; length: 14; CDR3: CASSVQGSSETQYF
V: TRBV29-1; length: 10; CDR3: CSLGTRGYTF
V: TRBV18; length: 15; CDR3: CASSPTGFLNQPQHF
V: TRBV28; length: 11; CDR3: CASAYRDGYTF
V: TRBV18; length: 13; CDR3: CASSTSGSPQQFF
V: TRBV7-2; length: 12; CDR3: CASSFLGREQYF
V: TRBV5-1; length: 14; CDR3: CASSLGQGLEKLFF
V: TRBV7-9; length: 13; CDR3: CASSFAGYNEQFF
V: TRBV6-6; length: 14; CDR3: CASRPLGSSYEQYF
V: TRBV5-1; length: 15; CDR3: CASSPGLVGAGELFF
V: TRBV10-2; length: 16; CDR3: CASSEGLAGGGDTQYF
V: TRBV7-2; length: 18; CDR3: CASSLAPGVSGRNYEQYF
V: TRBV10-3; length: 14; CDR3: CAISETDLNEKLFF
V: TRBV18; length: 15; CDR3: CASSPTGQGNQPQHF
V: TRBV19; length: 12; CDR3: CASDDRNTEAFF
V: TRBV5-1; length: 15; CDR3: CASRLIALAGNEQFF
V: TRBV28; length: 15; CDR3: CASSPVDTVHRPQHF
V: TRBV7-9; length: 14; CDR3: CASSSDRVVQPQHF
V: TRBV28; length: 11; CDR3: CASSLRSEQYF
V: TRBV18; length: 11; CDR3: CASSSAYEAFF
V: TRBV7-2; length: 16; CDR3: CASSTRLAGAYNEQFF
V: TRBV7-2; length: 15; CDR3: CASSPNRATNEKLFF
V: TRBV28; length: 14; CDR3: CASGKTGKPNEQFF
V: TRBV7-9; length: 14; CDR3: CASSHSDRSYEQYF
V: TRBV5-1; length: 14; CDR3: CASSFSLAGETQYF
V: TRBV18; length: 15; CDR3: CASSGGQGANTEAFF
V: TRBV18; length: 13; CDR3: CASSFTGYEKLFF
V: TRBV7-6; length: 14; CDR3: CASQERAGSYEQYF
V: TRBV30; length: 15; CDR3: CAWSNSRGNPDTQYF
V: TRBV6-1; length: 16; CDR3: CASSDLGGRNRDTQYF
V: TRBV10-3; length: 13; CDR3: CATGDTLNYGYTF
V: TRBV29-1; length: 12; CDR3: CSVNRGFPTQYF
V: TRBV5-5; length: 11; CDR3: CASSFGETQYF
V: TRBV29-1; length: 13; CDR3: CSVLSRDSYEQYF
V: TRBV11-2; length: 15; CDR3: CASSLDWAGGYEQYF
V: TRBV5-1; length: 16; CDR3: CASSRALATGEDTQYF
V: TRBV2; length: 13; CDR3: CASNEQGDNEQFF
V: TRBV5-4; length: 15; CDR3: CASSFRQGGPETQYF
V: TRBV28; length: 14; CDR3: CASSWAGSTDTQYF
V: TRBV28; length: 13; CDR3: CASRQTRAYEQYF
V: TRBV6-5; length: 14; CDR3: CATRTHNSGNTIYF
V: TRBV7-2; length: 14; CDR3: CASGQGTIGYEQYF
V: TRBV5-1; length: 15; CDR3: CASSFGTAEFNGYTF
V: TRBV23-1; length: 15; CDR3: CASSRNFTTCYEQYF
V: TRBV18; length: 16; CDR3: CASSPRAGDSNQPQHF
V: TRBV5-1; length: 19; CDR3: CASSLFPRDSPPNTGELFF
V: TRBV6-1; length: 15; CDR3: CASRSAGGKRRKQYF
V: TRBV19; length: 13; CDR3: CASRPSQGDGYTF